One and the same sample provided the 14 T cell receptor beta chains below, sequenced in a study of cytomegalovirus exposure and HLA in healthy donors listed by TCRdb under 2017. Library method: the immunoSEQ multiplex PCR assay. For the multiplex PCR, a mixture combining 60 forward primers for TCR Vbeta segments and 13 reverse primers for TCR Jbeta segments was used. Here the immuneACCESS table is served through TCRdb, limited to in-frame sequences with V and J called. Missing clones are a known gap in these copies; in checked studies unresolved V genes cover under half, and the rest lacks a known reason. In this sample the table shows 150,000 to 200,000 clones, 60% to 80% of which occur a single time. The ten largest clones capture approximately 4.6% of the sample. The sequencing sample was made of PBMCs. These receptors were collected from a young man in good health and CMV-seropositive.

The rearrangement joins TRBV5-1 to TRBJ2-3; TRBD2 matches 13 bases. The CDR3 runs 17 residues. Germline V CDR1 and CDR2: SGHRS, YFSETQ. V was clipped by 4 bases and J by 3 bases; unmatched bases: 8. CDR3 in DNA: TGCGCCAGCAGCCCCCGGACTAGCGGGAGAAGAACAGATACGCAGTATTTT. The encoded protein is CASSPRTSGRRTDTQYF.

V usage is TRBV18 and J usage is TRBJ1-1; D is unclear. Germline V gene sequence: CDR1 KGHSH, CDR2 LQKENI. CDR3 length: 13 amino acids. The ends were cut back, 2 bases at V and 8 bases at J, with 12 bases in the middle. CDR3 in DNA: TGTGCCAGCTCACCAGGGTTTAGGAGCGAAGCTTTCTTT. Its protein product is CASSPGFRSEAFF.

This clone was recorded only once. The genes are TRBV6-1 and TRBJ2-3, with a possible D match to TRBD2 (6 bases). Germline CDR1 MNHNS, CDR2 SASEGT. The CDR3 runs 12 residues. Trimming cost V 11 bases and J 3 bases, with 12 bases left between them. The CDR3 DNA follows: TGTGCCGGTACTAGCAGAACAGATACGCAGTATTTT. This translates into CAGTSRTDTQYF.

V usage is TRBV11-2 and J usage is TRBJ1-1; TRBD1 aligns across 9 bases. V was pared by 1 base and J by 5 bases, with 8 bases of the junction left unmatched. Germline V gene sequence: CDR1 SGHAT, CDR2 FQNNGV. The CDR3 loop spans 16 amino acids. The CDR3 nucleotides are TGTGCCAGCAGCTTAGGTGGACAGGGGAAAAGGACTGAAGCTTTCTTT. As protein: CASSLGGQGKRTEAFF.

Written as DNA, the CDR3 is TGTGCCAGCAGTGGACTAGAGACAGGGGTTAAAGGCTACACCTTC. Translating gives CASSGLETGVKGYTF. The V call is TRBV6-1, the J call TRBJ1-2; TRBD1 matches 8 bases. Germline V lookup: CDR1 MNHNS, CDR2 SASEGT. The V segment lost 4 bases and the J segment 8 bases; nucleotides outside the gene matches: 12. This CDR3 is built from 15 residues.

The chain joins TRBV5-1 to TRBJ2-5; 8 bases align to TRBD1. The CDR3 loop spans 14 amino acids. V lost 5 bases and J lost 3; bases outside the gene matches: 6. Looked up from germline, CDR1 is SGHRS and CDR2 is YFSETQ. CDR3 DNA: TGCGCCAGCAGGCTCGGACAGGGAGAAGAGACCCAGTACTTC. This sequence encodes CASRLGQGEETQYF.

This clone has only a few counts. The J gene is TRBJ2-2, the V gene TRBV5-1; tentatively, D is TRBD1 (6 bases). The CDR3 is made up of 13 amino acids. Germline V gives CDR1 SGHRS, CDR2 YFSETQ. V was pared by 1 base and J by 7 bases, with 8 bases between. CDR3 nucleotide sequence: TGCGCCAGCAGCTTGCAGGGGAGCGGGGAGCTGTTTTTT. It specifies CASSLQGSGELFF.

CDR3 coding DNA: TGCGCCAGCAGCTTGGGTTCAGGGGGGTTCACAGATACGCAGTATTTT. This gives the protein CASSLGSGGFTDTQYF. The chain is built from TRBV5-1 and TRBJ2-3; TRBD1 might be the D (7 bases). V lost 0 bases and J lost 2, with 13 bases in between. The CDR3 is made up of 16 amino acids. Looked up from germline, CDR1 is SGHRS and CDR2 is YFSETQ.

The V and J genes are TRBV7-2 and TRBJ1-4; 8 bases align to TRBD1. Germline V gene lookup returns CDR1 SGHTA and CDR2 FQGNSA. The CDR3 totals 15 residues. J was trimmed by 7 bases and V by 5 bases; bases with no gene match: 9. The DNA of the CDR3 is TGTGCCAGCAGCGTAGGACAGGGTTCAGGTGAAAAACTGTTTTTT. It is translated as CASSVGQGSGEKLFF.

J is TRBJ2-7 and V is TRBV5-1, with 11 bases fitting TRBD2. The CDR3 sequence is 15 residues long. The germline CDR1 and CDR2 sequences are SGHRS and YFSETQ. Trimming cost V 4 bases and J 5 bases; bases outside gene matches: 8. The CDR3 loop is CASSATSGETHEQYV. DNA for the CDR3: TGCGCCAGCAGCGCGACTAGCGGGGAAACCCACGAGCAGTACGTC.

This clone was seen more than once but under ten times. This chain connects TRBV5-4 to TRBJ1-1; unclear D gene. The germline V and J ends were trimmed by 3 bases and 8 bases, with 11 bases remaining between them. The germline CDR1 and CDR2 sequences are SGHNT and YYREEE (reference sequence). This CDR3 contains 12 residues. The CDR3 loop reads CASSSWGDEAFF. In nucleotides, the CDR3 is TGTGCCAGCAGCTCTTGGGGAGACGAAGCTTTCTTT.

This clone occurred once. V usage is TRBV7-6 and J usage is TRBJ2-5; tentatively, D is TRBD1 (6 bases). Trimming shortened V by 4 bases and J by 1 base, and 10 bases separated the two germline ends. CDR1 and CDR2 from the germline V gene are SGHVS and FNYEAQ. The CDR3 has 14 residues. The CDR3 protein is CASSSTGIQETQYF. As DNA, the CDR3 is TGTGCCAGCAGCTCTACAGGGATCCAAGAGACCCAGTACTTC. The whole variable domain, filled in from reference TRBV7-6 and TRBJ2-5, reads GAGVSQSPRYKVTKRGQDVALRCDPISGHVSLYWYRQALGQGPEFLTYFNYEAQQDKSGLPNDRFSAERPEGSISTLTIQRTEQRDSAMYRCASSSTGIQETQYFGPGTRLLVL.

The J gene is TRBJ1-4, the V gene TRBV19; a possible D gene is TRBD1 (6 bases). Trimming left V 5 bases short and J 3 bases short, with 13 bases between. The germline V gene has CDR1 LNHDA and CDR2 SQIVND (reference sequence). This CDR3 region has 15 residues. In DNA, the CDR3 is TGTGCCAGTAGTCCTGGACAGACAGCTAATGAAAAACTGTTTTTT. Translated, it gives CASSPGQTANEKLFF.

The chain combines TRBV27 with TRBJ2-7, with 7 bases matching TRBD1. The ends lost 4 bases at V and 4 bases at J; junction bases unmatched: 16. Per the germline V gene, CDR1 is MNHEY and CDR2 is SMNVEV (reference sequence). The CDR3 contains 17 residues. This chain's CDR3 is CASSSTGKGPPFYEQYV. CDR3 nucleotide sequence: TGTGCCAGCAGTTCGACAGGGAAGGGGCCCCCCTTTTACGAGCAGTACGTC.